The 4 T cell receptor beta chains in this list originate from one sample, sequenced in a study of blood T cell repertoires in COVID-19. The protocol was immunoSEQ multiplex PCR, while the TCRdb copy is restricted to in-frame clones and leaves out a portion. The sample consists of about 190,000 clones, around 89% of them appearing once. Sequencing input: peripheral blood. These receptors were taken from a man between 45 and 60 years old with acute or convalescent COVID-19.

The chain links TRBV18 to TRBJ2-1, with TRBD2 matching over 11 bases. This CDR3 contains 15 residues. V was pared by 3 bases and J by 6 bases, with 4 bases of the junction left unmatched. Germline CDR1 is KGHSH and CDR2 is LQKENI. The CDR3 DNA follows: TGTGCCAGCTCACCGGGACTAGCGGACGCCAATGAGCAGTTCTTC. Amino acid sequence: CASSPGLADANEQFF.

The chain employs TRBV3-1 (or the pseudogene TRBV3-2) and TRBJ2-4, with a tentative D call TRBD1 (6 bases). Trimming pared 0 bases from V and 0 bases from J, leaving 12 bases between. CDR3 length: 17 amino acids. Germline lookup yields CDR1 LGHDT and CDR2 YNNKEL (reference sequence). The CDR3 bases are TGTGCCAGCAGCCAAGATTCGGCAGGGGTAGCCAAAAACATTCAGTACTTC. Its translation: CASSQDSAGVAKNIQYF.

The rearrangement uses TRBV7-9 and TRBJ2-5; 8 bases fit TRBD2. After removal of 1 base from V and 5 bases from J, the junction contained 6 bases not matched to a gene. Germline V gene sequence: CDR1 SEHNR, CDR2 FQNEAQ (reference sequence). CDR3 length: 15 amino acids. CDR3 residues: CASSLGTSSVETQYF. CDR3 DNA sequence: TGTGCCAGCAGCTTAGGGACTAGCTCGGTGGAGACCCAGTACTTC.

The rearrangement uses TRBV11-2 and TRBJ1-1; D is unclear. The V gene lost 5 bases and the J gene lost 6 bases, with 7 bases spanning the gap. The CDR3 spans 11 residues. CDR1 and CDR2 (germline): SGHAT, FQNNGV. DNA of the CDR3: TGTGCCAGCAGCCGGGTCGCTGAAGCTTTCTTT. It encodes CASSRVAEAFF.